This TCR beta chain was profiled in a study of T-cell memory formation after mild COVID-19. Study context: For the most part, TCR clusters were specific to one donor. Study outcomes and limitations: Whereas later expanders leaned CD4+, clones contracting day 15 to 85 showed a balanced CD4/CD8 makeup. Contracting CD4+ clones were located mainly in CM and EM, and CD8+ clones in EMRA. In second-wave clones peaking day 37, SARS-CoV-2 specificity remained unconfirmed.

TCRdb fed the 5' RACE reads into MiXCR, producing one record per CDR3 protein. The data contain about 290,000 distinct CDR3 sequences, less than 20% of them singletons. The germline V gene encodes CDR1 SGHKS and CDR2 YYEKEE (reference sequence). This CDR3 is built from 15 residues. The J segment lost 5 bases and the V segment lost 3 bases, leaving 6 bases of the junction unmatched. To note about this clonotype: Its antigen is still unknown.

The sample was PBMCs or a T cell subset sorted from them (not recorded which). J is TRBJ2-1 and V is TRBV5-5; 9 nucleotides match TRBD2. The receptor's source is a man aged 18-30 years who had mild COVID-19 (a few samples of this study predate the infection). Cell type and time point are not known. The CDR3 sequence: CASSSGTSNHNEQFF. As DNA, the CDR3 is TGTGCCAGCAGCTCCGGGACTAGCAACCACAATGAGCAGTTCTTC.